This T cell receptor (beta chain) originates from a study of control samples from healthy donors and cancer patients. Germline V gives CDR1 SGHDN, CDR2 FVKESK. The CDR3 length is 15 residues. Deletions cut 4 bases from V and 10 bases from J, with 17 bases between. The method was immunoSEQ multiplex PCR; TCRdb's version includes in-frame clones alone and lacks a portion of them. This table holds 80,000 to 100,000 clones, 79% found once. V usage is TRBV14 and J usage is TRBJ1-6; D possibly corresponds to TRBD1 (5 bases). Input material: blood. The sequence derives from a woman between 25 and 40 years old in good health. CDR3 in amino acids: CASSPLGIRVSPLHF. CDR3 DNA sequence: TGTGCCAGCAGCCCTCTCGGAATCAGGGTCTCACCCCTCCACTTT.